Sequencing of this T cell receptor (beta chain) was carried out in a study of blood T cells in healthy people across ages. Total RNA was extracted at no less than 6 micrograms per sample. A note on this clonotype: What it recognizes is unknown.

A second PCR of 7 to 11 cycles used a sample-barcoded 5' primer and a J-beta primer mix. Tags on each cDNA molecule came from a template-switch adaptor with 12 random nucleotides. Each CDR3 protein gets one entry after TCRdb re-called the 5' RACE reads with MiXCR. The data show approximately 770,000 distinct CDR3 sequences, with roughly 64% seen just once and approximately 23% held by the top ten. The CDR3 consists of 14 residues. Germline lookup yields CDR1 MNHEY and CDR2 SVGAGI. Trimming at V came to 10 bases and at J to 7 bases, leaving 9 bases not matched to a gene. General observations from the study: The study found more naive CD4+ cells and higher diversity in long-lived than aged donors. Estimated diversity that came from one million T cells was considered an underestimate.

This receptor was obtained from a man in his thirties or forties in good health. Sequencing used blood. The rearrangement uses TRBV6-5 and TRBJ2-3, with 12 bases aligning to TRBD1. The chain's CDR3 is CATRGGQGAYTQYF. In DNA, the CDR3 is TGTGCCACGCGAGGGGGACAGGGGGCTTATACGCAGTATTTT.